The clone carrying this TCR beta chain came up once. These data are taken from a study of blood T cell repertoires in COVID-19. Study overall: Researchers got acute and convalescent COVID-19 samples from the United States, Italy and Spain. Nucleic acid was either cDNA or gDNA, and it came from T cells, B-cell-depleted T cells, or PBMCs.

With 0 bases removed from V and 0 bases from J, the gap between germline ends came to 12 bases. Per germline, CDR1 SGHTA and CDR2 FQGTGA. This CDR3 comprises 18 residues. Sequencing was performed with immunoSEQ multiplex PCR; in TCRdb, only in-frame clones are kept and a portion is missing. The sample has about 160,000 clones, approximately 78% seen once. Specimen: peripheral blood. The clonotype comes from a human donor in a cohort sampled during active COVID-19. The chain joins TRBV7-3 to TRBJ2-6; maybe TRBD2 (5 bases). The CDR3 sequence: CASSLTVAQSSGANVLTF. The CDR3 region has the DNA TGTGCCAGCAGCTTAACGGTAGCGCAAAGCTCTGGGGCCAACGTCCTGACTTTC.